The entry below gives a single T cell receptor (beta chain) sequence along with its context. Its antigen is undetermined. These data originate in a study of T cell responses to AZD1222 COVID-19 vaccine. General observations from the study: A reported finding is that nearly half of spike-specific TCRs target unmutated variant regions.

The table came from immunoSEQ multiplex PCR; TCRdb's copy has only in-frame clones and leaves some out. In the table there are roughly 97,000 clones, about 93% of which are singletons. The specimen comprised peripheral blood, sampled on day 0 of AZD1222 vaccination. The source of this sequence is an adult in good health.

CDR3 DNA sequence: TGCGCCAGCAGCTTGCTTCAGAGCACAGATACGCAGTATTTT. Protein product: CASSLLQSTDTQYF. The chain employs TRBV5-1 and TRBJ2-3; D gene ambiguous. CDR1 and CDR2 (germline): SGHRS, YFSETQ. CDR3 size: 14 residues. V was cut by 1 base and J by 0 bases, with 6 bases left in between.